The clone carrying this T cell receptor beta chain was recorded a few times. The antigen remains undetermined. The sample originates from a study of CD8+ T cells in alopecia areata. Looking at the study overall: Treatment of the treated patients consisted of oral tofacitinib, 5 to 10 mg twice daily. Overall study findings and caveats: Many expanded lesional clones remained in scalp and blood on tofacitinib. Higher clonality was seen in lesional scalp than in normal scalp, especially in alopecia totalis/universalis. Among the top 100, expanded CD8+ clones, as well as scalp clonality, were significantly decreased by tofacitinib.

Treatment: oral pan-JAK inhibitor, 5-10 mg twice daily. The germline V gene encodes CDR1 SQVTM and CDR2 ANQGSEA. The CDR3 is 13 amino acids. V was trimmed by 6 bases and J by 6 bases, leaving 18 bases between them. In each case, RNA was isolated and then reverse transcribed into cDNA as the sequencing template. Sequencing was performed with immunoSEQ multiplex PCR; in TCRdb, only in-frame clones are kept and a portion is missing. Of 150,000 to 200,000 clones in the sample, roughly 60% were seen once. The sample in question was CD4+ T cells sorted from blood, obtained at week 24, from a patient treated with tofacitinib. This receptor was identified in a human donor with alopecia areata. The chain has TRBV29-1 and TRBJ2-7; D possibly uses TRBD1 or TRBD2 (5 bases each). The CDR3 nucleotides are TGCAGCGTCGACCAGGGTAAGGGGAGCGAGCAGTACTTC. Protein product: CSVDQGKGSEQYF.